The T cell receptor (beta chain) described here comes from a study of shared clonotypes between healthy human individuals. Study findings and constraints: Incomplete sequencing of sorted subsets was indicated by rarefaction despite large depth.

V lost 0 bases, J lost 3 bases, and 22 bases lay in between. This CDR3 spans 19 amino acids. Germline CDR1 is SGHRS and CDR2 is YFSETQ. The protocol was immunoSEQ multiplex PCR, while the TCRdb copy is restricted to in-frame clones and leaves out a portion. Of fewer than 3 million clones in the sample, 85% to 95% are singletons; the top ten hold 0.37%. About this clone itself: Its antigen remains unidentified.

Sequencing was done on a sample of naive CD4+ T cells from PBMCs. Stated subset: CD45RA+ positively selected. This sequence joins TRBV5-1 and TRBJ2-1; tentative D call: TRBD1 (7 bases). The receptor was isolated from a man aged 18 to 30 in good health. Some clones in this sample may be carry-over from other donors' samples. CDR3: CASSLVVASRGDFYNEQFF. The DNA of the CDR3 is TGCGCCAGCAGCTTGGTGGTCGCCTCCAGGGGGGACTTCTACAATGAGCAGTTCTTC.